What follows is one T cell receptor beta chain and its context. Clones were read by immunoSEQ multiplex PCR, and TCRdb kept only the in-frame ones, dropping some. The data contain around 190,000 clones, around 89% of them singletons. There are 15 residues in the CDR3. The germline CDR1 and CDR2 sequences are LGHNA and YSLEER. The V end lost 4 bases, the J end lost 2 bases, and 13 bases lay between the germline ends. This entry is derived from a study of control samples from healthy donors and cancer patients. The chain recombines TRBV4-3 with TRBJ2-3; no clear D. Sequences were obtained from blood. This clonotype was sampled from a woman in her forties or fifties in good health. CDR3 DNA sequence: TGCGCCAGCAGCCTCACGCAGACCTTCACAGATACGCAGTATTTT. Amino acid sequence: CASSLTQTFTDTQYF.